The present T cell receptor beta chain was sequenced within a study of T cell responses to AZD1222 COVID-19 vaccine. Points from the study as a whole: Clonal diversity was possibly underestimated, and white British individuals and females predominated among donors. Just a handful of AZD1222 recipients tested seropositive at baseline. Regions 160-218 and 743-854 dominated among vaccine-associated CD4 TCRs spanning spike.

Sequenced by immunoSEQ multiplex PCR; TCRdb stores in-frame clones only, minus some. The profile covers about 130,000 clones, with approximately 94% appearing a single time and approximately 7% taken by the ten largest. Comments on this clone: Its matching antigen is unknown.

The germline gives CDR1 DFQATT, CDR2 SNEGSKA (reference sequence). The CDR3 extends over 10 amino acids. V lost 2 bases, J lost 4 bases, and 2 bases lay in between. This receptor was identified in an adult in good health. This chain uses TRBV20-1 with TRBJ1-1, with D unclear. Sequencing was performed on peripheral blood, taken on day 0 of AZD1222 vaccination. The CDR3 nucleotides are TGCAGTGCTAGACCCACTGAAGCTTTCTTT. It yields the protein CSARPTEAFF.